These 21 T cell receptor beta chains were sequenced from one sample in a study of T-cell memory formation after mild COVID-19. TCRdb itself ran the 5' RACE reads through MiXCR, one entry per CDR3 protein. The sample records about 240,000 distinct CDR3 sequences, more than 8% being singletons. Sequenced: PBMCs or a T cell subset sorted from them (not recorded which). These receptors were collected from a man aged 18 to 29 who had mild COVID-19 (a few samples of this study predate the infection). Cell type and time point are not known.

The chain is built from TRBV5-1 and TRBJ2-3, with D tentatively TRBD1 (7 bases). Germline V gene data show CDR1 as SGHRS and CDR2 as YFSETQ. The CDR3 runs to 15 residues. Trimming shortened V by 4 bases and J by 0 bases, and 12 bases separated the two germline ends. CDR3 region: CASSGGTASTDTQYF. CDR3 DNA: TGCGCCAGCAGCGGAGGGACAGCTAGCACAGATACGCAGTATTTT.

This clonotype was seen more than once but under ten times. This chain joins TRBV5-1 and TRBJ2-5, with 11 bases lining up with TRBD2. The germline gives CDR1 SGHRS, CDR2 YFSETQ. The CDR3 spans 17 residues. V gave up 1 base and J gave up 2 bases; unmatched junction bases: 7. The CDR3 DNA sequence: TGCGCCAGCAGCTTGCCCGGGACTAGCGGATTTCAAGAGACCCAGTACTTC. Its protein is CASSLPGTSGFQETQYF.

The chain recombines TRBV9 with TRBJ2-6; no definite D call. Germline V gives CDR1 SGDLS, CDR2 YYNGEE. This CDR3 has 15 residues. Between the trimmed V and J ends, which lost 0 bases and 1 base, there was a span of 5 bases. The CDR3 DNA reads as TGTGCCAGCAGCGTAGTAGGGTCTGGGGCCAACGTCCTGACTTTC. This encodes CASSVVGSGANVLTF.

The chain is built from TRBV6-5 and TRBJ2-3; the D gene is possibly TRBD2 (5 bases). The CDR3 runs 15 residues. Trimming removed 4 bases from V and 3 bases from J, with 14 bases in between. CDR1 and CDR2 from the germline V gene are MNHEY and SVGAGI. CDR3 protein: CASSFKGRGTDTQYF. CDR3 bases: TGTGCCAGCAGTTTTAAGGGCCGAGGGACAGATACGCAGTATTTT.

CDR3 loop: CASSSARDRGHGYTF. The CDR3 bases are TGTGCCAGCAGCTCGGCCCGGGACAGGGGGCATGGCTACACCTTC. V usage is TRBV7-9 and J usage is TRBJ1-2; 12 nucleotides match TRBD1. Germline V gives CDR1 SEHNR, CDR2 FQNEAQ (reference sequence). Trimming cost V 4 bases and J 6 bases; bases outside gene matches: 6. This CDR3 comprises 15 residues.

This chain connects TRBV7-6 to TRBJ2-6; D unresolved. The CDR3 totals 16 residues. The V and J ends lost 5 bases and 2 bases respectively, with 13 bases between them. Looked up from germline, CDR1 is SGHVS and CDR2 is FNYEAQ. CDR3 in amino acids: CASSRAPPPGANVLTF. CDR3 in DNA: TGTGCCAGCAGCAGAGCCCCGCCCCCTGGGGCCAACGTCCTGACTTTC. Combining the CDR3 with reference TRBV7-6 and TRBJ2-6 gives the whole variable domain GAGVSQSPRYKVTKRGQDVALRCDPISGHVSLYWYRQALGQGPEFLTYFNYEAQQDKSGLPNDRFSAERPEGSISTLTIQRTEQRDSAMYRCASSRAPPPGANVLTFGAGSRLTVL.

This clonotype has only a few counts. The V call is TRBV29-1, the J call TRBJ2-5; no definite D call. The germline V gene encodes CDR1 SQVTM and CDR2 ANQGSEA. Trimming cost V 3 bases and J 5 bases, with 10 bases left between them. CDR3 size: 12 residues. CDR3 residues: CSVDRVVETQYF. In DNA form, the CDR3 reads TGCAGCGTTGACCGGGTCGTGGAGACCCAGTACTTC.

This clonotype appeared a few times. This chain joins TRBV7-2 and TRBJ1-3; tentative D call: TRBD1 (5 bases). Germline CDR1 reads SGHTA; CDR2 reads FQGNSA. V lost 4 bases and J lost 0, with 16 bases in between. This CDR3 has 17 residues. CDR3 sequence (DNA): TGTGCCAGCAGCTCCAATCATGGGGCAGCCTCTGGAAACACCATATATTTT. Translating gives CASSSNHGAASGNTIYF.

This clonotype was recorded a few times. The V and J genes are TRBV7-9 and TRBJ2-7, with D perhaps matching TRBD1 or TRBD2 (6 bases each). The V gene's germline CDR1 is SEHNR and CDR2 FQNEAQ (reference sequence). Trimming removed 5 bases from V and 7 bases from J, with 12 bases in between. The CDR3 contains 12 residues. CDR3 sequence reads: CASSIGGREQYF. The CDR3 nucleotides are TGTGCCAGCAGCATCGGGGGCAGAGAGCAGTACTTC.

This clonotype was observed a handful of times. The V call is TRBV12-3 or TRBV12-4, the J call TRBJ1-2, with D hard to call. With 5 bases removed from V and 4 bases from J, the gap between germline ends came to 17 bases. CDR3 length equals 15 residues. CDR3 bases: TGTGCCAGCAGTCCCGGAACACCCGCCTTCTATGGCTACACCTTC. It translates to CASSPGTPAFYGYTF.

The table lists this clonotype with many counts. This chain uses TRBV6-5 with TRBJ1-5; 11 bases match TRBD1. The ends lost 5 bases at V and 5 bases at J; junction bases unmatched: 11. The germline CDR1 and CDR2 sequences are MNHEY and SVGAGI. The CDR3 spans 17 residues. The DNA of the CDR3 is TGTGCCAGCAGTCGAATATCCGGGACAGGGGGGGATCAGCCCCAGCATTTT. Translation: CASSRISGTGGDQPQHF.

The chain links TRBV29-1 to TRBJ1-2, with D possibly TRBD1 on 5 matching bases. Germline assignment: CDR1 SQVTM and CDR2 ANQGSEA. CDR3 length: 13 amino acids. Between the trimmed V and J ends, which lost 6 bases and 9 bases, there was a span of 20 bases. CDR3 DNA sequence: TGCAGCGTCGACATCGACAGCCCAGGGAGCTACACCTTC. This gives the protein CSVDIDSPGSYTF.

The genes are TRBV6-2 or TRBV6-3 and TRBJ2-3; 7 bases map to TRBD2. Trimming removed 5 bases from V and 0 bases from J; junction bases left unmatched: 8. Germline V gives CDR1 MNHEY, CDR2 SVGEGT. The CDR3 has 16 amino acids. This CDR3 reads CASSGGPGGSTDTQYF. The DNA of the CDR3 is TGTGCCAGCAGTGGTGGCCCGGGGGGTAGCACAGATACGCAGTATTTT.

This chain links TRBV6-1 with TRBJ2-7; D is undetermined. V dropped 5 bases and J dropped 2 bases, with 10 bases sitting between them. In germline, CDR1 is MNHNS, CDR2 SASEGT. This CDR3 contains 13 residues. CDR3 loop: CASSRPATYEQYF. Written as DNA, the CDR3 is TGTGCCAGCAGTCGACCGGCCACCTACGAGCAGTACTTC.

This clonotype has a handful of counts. CDR3 in DNA: TGCGCCAGCAGCCAAGAGTCGACAGGGCGGTATGGCTACACCTTC. As protein: CASSQESTGRYGYTF. The chain links TRBV4-3 to TRBJ1-2; 7 nucleotides agree with TRBD1. The CDR3 is 15 residues long. Germline CDR1 reads LGHNA; CDR2 reads YSLEER. V dropped 0 bases and J dropped 5; count of bases not matched to a gene: 6.

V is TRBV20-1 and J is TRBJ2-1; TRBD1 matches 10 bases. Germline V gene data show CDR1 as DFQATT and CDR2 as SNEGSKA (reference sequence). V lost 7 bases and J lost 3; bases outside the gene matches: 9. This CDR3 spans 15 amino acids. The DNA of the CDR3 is TGCAGTGTTCTCCGGGACAGGGGTTACTACAATGAGCAGTTCTTC. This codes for CSVLRDRGYYNEQFF.

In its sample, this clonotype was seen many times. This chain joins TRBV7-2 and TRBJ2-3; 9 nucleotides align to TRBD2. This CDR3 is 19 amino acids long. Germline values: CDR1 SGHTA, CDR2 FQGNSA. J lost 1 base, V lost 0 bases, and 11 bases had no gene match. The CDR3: CASSLARFGGGARTDTQYF. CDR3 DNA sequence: TGTGCCAGCAGCTTAGCGAGATTCGGCGGGGGGGCTCGCACAGATACGCAGTATTTT.

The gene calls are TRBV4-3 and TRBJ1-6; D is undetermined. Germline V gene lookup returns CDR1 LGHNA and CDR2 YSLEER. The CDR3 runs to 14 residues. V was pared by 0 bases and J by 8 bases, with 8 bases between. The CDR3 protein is CASSQEAMDSPLHF. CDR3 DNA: TGCGCCAGCAGCCAAGAGGCGATGGATTCACCCCTCCACTTT.

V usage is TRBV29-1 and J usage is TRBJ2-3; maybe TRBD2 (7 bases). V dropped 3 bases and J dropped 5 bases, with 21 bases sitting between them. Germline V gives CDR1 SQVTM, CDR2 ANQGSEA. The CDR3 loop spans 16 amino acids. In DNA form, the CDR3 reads TGCAGCGTTGATCAGGGGAGGGAAGGGGAAGGAGATACGCAGTATTTT. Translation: CSVDQGREGEGDTQYF.

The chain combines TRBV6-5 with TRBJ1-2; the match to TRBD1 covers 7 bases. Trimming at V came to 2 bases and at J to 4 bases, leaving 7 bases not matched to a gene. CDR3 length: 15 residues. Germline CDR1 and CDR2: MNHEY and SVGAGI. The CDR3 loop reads CASSYTRGASYGYTF. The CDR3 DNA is TGTGCCAGCAGTTACACCAGGGGGGCATCCTATGGCTACACCTTC.

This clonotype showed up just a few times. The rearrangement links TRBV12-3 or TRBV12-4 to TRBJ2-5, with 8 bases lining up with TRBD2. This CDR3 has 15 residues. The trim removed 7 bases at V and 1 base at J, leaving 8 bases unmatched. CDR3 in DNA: TGTGCCAGCACCTGGCGGGGGGCGCCCCAAGAGACCCAGTACTTC. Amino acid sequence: CASTWRGAPQETQYF.